A single sample is the source of the 20 T cell receptor beta chains below, sequenced in a study of blood T cell repertoires in COVID-19 (dated by TCRdb to between 2020 and 2021). Libraries came from the immunoSEQ multiplex PCR assay. The source is immuneACCESS, and TCRdb retained only in-frame sequences with V and J called. Part of the clones is not carried over; for the studies checked, unresolved V genes explain less than half of this, and the remainder is unexplained. In this sample the table shows about 59,000 clones, roughly three quarters of which occur a single time. 5.5% of the sample belongs to the ten largest clones. Sequenced: peripheral blood. Receptor source: a woman in her 70s with acute or convalescent COVID-19.

This chain links TRBV12-3 or TRBV12-4 with TRBJ1-5; perhaps TRBD1 as D (5 bases). V lost 5 bases, J lost 6 bases, and 11 bases lay in between. This CDR3 region has 13 residues. This CDR3 reads CASSPGFGQPQHF. The CDR3 DNA sequence: TGTGCCAGCAGTCCAGGGTTTGGTCAGCCCCAGCATTTT.

The J gene is TRBJ2-5, the V gene TRBV6-6, with D possibly TRBD1 on 6 matching bases. In germline, CDR1 is MNHNY, CDR2 SVGAGI (reference sequence). V was cut by 8 bases and J by 2 bases, with 15 bases left in between. The CDR3 sequence is 14 residues long. For the CDR3, the DNA is TGTGCCAGCGGGCCTGGGGGCCTACAAGAGACCCAGTACTTC. As protein: CASGPGGLQETQYF.

The sample holds many counts of this clone. This chain links TRBV4-1 with TRBJ2-1; possibly TRBD1 for D (5 bases). The CDR3 runs 16 residues. Trimming removed 1 base from V and 0 bases from J, with 10 bases in between. CDR1 is MGHRA and CDR2 is YSYEKL in the germline V gene. DNA of the CDR3: TGCGCCAGCAGCCAAGTGGACATTCTCTCCTACAATGAGCAGTTCTTC. Its protein product is CASSQVDILSYNEQFF.

The table lists this clone with a few counts. The chain is built from TRBV11-2 and TRBJ2-5, with TRBD2 identical over 9 bases. Unmatched junction bases numbered 4, after V lost 4 bases and J lost 7 bases. The germline V gene encodes CDR1 SGHAT and CDR2 FQNNGV. The CDR3 consists of 13 residues. CDR3: CASSSGTSWTQYF. The DNA of the CDR3 is TGTGCCAGCAGCTCCGGGACTAGCTGGACCCAGTACTTC.

V usage is TRBV5-1 and J usage is TRBJ2-7; TRBD1 matches at 8 bases. Germline assignment: CDR1 SGHRS and CDR2 YFSETQ. CDR3 length: 16 amino acids. V trimming: 3 bases; J trimming: 6 bases; junction bases outside the gene matches: 14. The CDR3 region is CASSWSGGQGASEQYF. CDR3 bases: TGCGCCAGCAGCTGGTCCGGCGGGCAGGGGGCTTCCGAGCAGTACTTC.

The V and J genes are TRBV27 and TRBJ1-5, with a tentative D call TRBD1 (5 bases). This CDR3 comprises 14 residues. CDR1 and CDR2 (germline): MNHEY, SMNVEV (reference sequence). The germline V and J ends were trimmed by 1 base and 5 bases, with 9 bases remaining between them. The CDR3 reads CASSLWQGDQPQHF. DNA for the CDR3: TGTGCCAGCAGTTTATGGCAGGGTGATCAGCCCCAGCATTTT.

The CDR3 DNA reads TGTGCCAGCAGCCCCAGGACAGGGGCCGAGACCCAGTACTTC. This gives the protein CASSPRTGAETQYF. The chain is built from TRBV7-9 and TRBJ2-5; 9 nucleotides agree with TRBD1. J was trimmed by 5 bases and V by 5 bases; bases with no gene match: 6. Looked up from germline, CDR1 is SEHNR and CDR2 is FQNEAQ (reference sequence). The CDR3 is 14 amino acids.

The chain recombines TRBV15 with TRBJ2-2; tentative D call: TRBD1 (5 bases). The CDR3 has 14 residues. The germline V and J ends were trimmed by 5 bases and 6 bases, with 13 bases remaining between them. CDR1 and CDR2 (germline): LNHNV, YYDKDF (reference sequence). The CDR3 region is CATSLRDRPGELFF. The CDR3 DNA reads TGTGCCACCAGCCTCAGGGATCGGCCCGGGGAGCTGTTTTTT.

The J gene is TRBJ2-5, the V gene TRBV3-1 (or the pseudogene TRBV3-2); 10 positions agree with TRBD2. Germline V gene data show CDR1 as LGHDT and CDR2 as YNNKEL (reference sequence). The CDR3 has 16 amino acids. J lost 5 bases, V lost 2 bases, and 8 bases had no gene match. The CDR3: CASSQLLAGSRETQYF. The CDR3 DNA reads TGTGCCAGCAGCCAACTACTAGCGGGGTCTCGGGAGACCCAGTACTTC.

The J gene is TRBJ1-6, the V gene TRBV6-5; unclear D gene. Between the trimmed V and J ends, which lost 2 bases and 7 bases, there was a span of 9 bases. Germline values: CDR1 MNHEY, CDR2 SVGAGI. The CDR3 is made up of 14 amino acids. CDR3 sequence reads: CASSYTTRNSPLHF. CDR3 nucleotides: TGTGCCAGCAGTTACACGACAAGGAATTCACCCCTCCACTTT.

This clone was found once. The J gene is TRBJ2-1, the V gene TRBV5-4; 7 bases map to TRBD1. Germline values: CDR1 SGHNT, CDR2 YYREEE (reference sequence). V lost 3 bases, J lost 6 bases, and 6 bases stayed unmatched. CDR3 length: 14 residues. CDR3 sequence: CASSSRTGLNEQFF. CDR3 coding DNA: TGTGCCAGCAGCTCGAGGACAGGCCTCAATGAGCAGTTCTTC.

This rearrangement joins TRBV9 to TRBJ2-5; D is unresolved. V was trimmed by 3 bases and J by 5 bases, leaving 17 bases between them. Germline V CDR1 and CDR2: SGDLS, YYNGEE. CDR3 length: 15 amino acids. The CDR3 nucleotides are TGTGCCAGCAGCGCCGCCGGGTCCCTTGGGGAGACCCAGTACTTC. The encoded protein is CASSAAGSLGETQYF.

The V call is TRBV19, the J call TRBJ1-1, with no clear D. Trimming removed 1 base from V and 0 bases from J, with 6 bases in between. The length of the CDR3 is 14 residues. Germline values: CDR1 LNHDA, CDR2 SQIVND (reference sequence). The CDR3 sequence is CASSIGDLNTEAFF. In nucleotides, the CDR3 is TGTGCCAGTAGTATAGGCGATCTGAACACTGAAGCTTTCTTT.

The chain links TRBV12-3 or TRBV12-4 to TRBJ2-3, with 7 bases lining up with TRBD1. The V gene end was trimmed by 6 bases and the J gene end by 6 bases; junction bases not matched to a gene: 6. CDR3 length: 13 residues. The CDR3 coding sequence is TGTGCCAGCAGCTCCGGGACAGCTGATACGCAGTATTTT. Protein sequence: CASSSGTADTQYF.

The chain combines TRBV2 with TRBJ2-1, with D possibly TRBD2 on 6 matching bases. This CDR3 spans 15 amino acids. V dropped 4 bases and J dropped 6 bases, with 16 bases sitting between them. Germline V CDR1 and CDR2: SNHLY, FYNNEI. CDR3 in amino acids: CASSGWRGISNEQFF. The CDR3 bases are TGTGCCAGCAGTGGTTGGCGGGGCATTAGCAATGAGCAGTTCTTC.

J is TRBJ2-3 and V is TRBV5-1; D remains unclear. The V end was cut by 0 bases, the J end by 3 bases, with 8 bases between. There are 14 residues in the CDR3. Germline assignment: CDR1 SGHRS and CDR2 YFSETQ. CDR3 protein: CASSLGALTDTQYF. In nucleotides, the CDR3 is TGCGCCAGCAGCTTGGGGGCCTTAACAGATACGCAGTATTTT.

J is TRBJ1-5 and V is TRBV3-1 (or the pseudogene TRBV3-2); D is undetermined. CDR3 length equals 14 residues. Germline V CDR1 and CDR2: LGHDT, YNNKEL (reference sequence). Trimming stripped 5 bases from V and 1 base from J, with 9 bases between. The CDR3 nucleotides are TGTGCCAGCAGCTTACAGACCAGCAATCAGCCCCAGCATTTT. This codes for CASSLQTSNQPQHF.

The J gene is TRBJ1-2, the V gene TRBV3-1 (or the pseudogene TRBV3-2), with TRBD1 matching over 9 bases. The junction had 5 bases not matched to a gene; V was cut back by 1 base and J by 2 bases. CDR1 and CDR2 from the germline V gene are LGHDT and YNNKEL (reference sequence). This CDR3 has 16 residues. The CDR3 is CASSQVAGTGNYGYTF. DNA for the CDR3: TGTGCCAGCAGCCAAGTAGCTGGGACAGGGAACTATGGCTACACCTTC.

In its sample, this clone was seen once. The chain recombines TRBV7-3 with TRBJ2-1, with TRBD1 matching 10 bases. The CDR3 has 15 residues. The germline V gene encodes CDR1 SGHTA and CDR2 FQGTGA. V was clipped by 2 bases and J by 7 bases; unmatched bases: 5. CDR3: CASSLSRDRGNEQFF. CDR3 coding DNA: TGTGCCAGCAGCTTATCACGGGACAGGGGAAATGAGCAGTTCTTC.

The CDR3 DNA sequence: TGCAGTGCTAGTGGCAGGGGGCTTCGAGCTTTCTTT. It yields the protein CSASGRGLRAFF. The rearrangement uses TRBV20-1 and TRBJ1-1, with 8 bases that match TRBD1. The J segment lost 10 bases and the V segment lost 3 bases, leaving 7 bases of the junction unmatched. CDR3 length: 12 amino acids. CDR1 DFQATT and CDR2 SNEGSKA come from the germline V gene (reference sequence).